The subject of this entry is one TCR beta chain. Which antigen it targets is not known. It has no much larger one-base neighbor in the sample; base qualities were not kept. The data are from a study of early T cells in non-severe SARS-CoV-2 infection (dated by TCRdb to the early 2020s). In the study overall: Because TCR sequencing was done on bulk RNA from unsorted whole blood, the alpha and beta chains could not be paired. Study-wide conclusions, independent of this receptor: VDJdb matching was skewed toward anti-spike CD8 responses and likely underestimated virus-specific expansions, missing private and CD4 specificities.

The library was made by 5' RACE. Sequencing was carried out with a NextSeq 500. The TCR library protocol attached unique molecular identifiers to individual cDNA molecules to correct for sequencing error and PCR bias. Sequencing covered both TCR alpha and beta chains, and within each sample the abundances of alpha and beta sequences were tightly co-correlated. The original methods were these. V gene, J gene and CDR3 annotation of TCR sequences was performed with Decombinator V4. TCRs were defined as expanded if a significant change between any two time points was detected under a Poisson model with p below 0.0001. Abundances of TCRs were expressed as counts per million after normalisation to the total number of TCRs sequenced in each sample. TRAV1-2 paired with TRAJ12, TRAJ20 or TRAJ33 defined MAIT TCRs, while TRAV10 paired with TRAJ18 defined iNKT TCRs. VDJdb, accessed on 1 November 2021, was searched for TCRs annotated for CMV, EBV and SARS-CoV-2, and TCRs annotated for more than one antigen were excluded. TCRdb handled the public reads itself, with Q25 trimming in fastp and clone calling in MiXCR, and kept productive beta chains. Records with the same CDR3 protein are collapsed into one entry carrying the most frequent genes and DNA. Here the V and J calls rest on TCRdb's processing, not on the authors' analysis. In this sample the table shows roughly 80,000 distinct CDR3 sequences, about 11% of which occur a single time. The biggest ten clones account for around 12% of the sample.

The V and J ends are trimmed by 6 bases and 7 bases, leaving 10 bases between them. From the cysteine through the phenylalanine, the CDR3 covers 12 amino acids. The CDR3 DNA has 36 bases and is translated from base 1. The germline V gene gives CDR1 as SNHLY and CDR2 as FYNNEI. A case-control design nested within a healthcare worker cohort in London, UK, was used, with weekly nasopharyngeal swab PCR tests and blood sampling performed. Healthcare workers were recruited between 23 and 31 March 2020, during the week of the UK lockdown, and were followed weekly for up to 16 weeks. The rearranged chain carries TRBV2 and TRBJ1-5; there is no confident call for the D gene. This clonotype was sampled from an adult who was a healthcare worker with PCR-confirmed SARS-CoV-2 infection or an uninfected control (not recorded which). Sequencing used whole blood, obtained at baseline. The CDR3: CASRREPQPQHF. The nucleotides are TGTGCCAGCAGGAGGGAGCCCCAGCCCCAGCATTTT.